The 32 T cell receptor beta chains in this list originate from one sample, sequenced in a study of cytomegalovirus exposure and HLA in healthy donors. The PCR used 60 Vbeta and 13 Jbeta primers. Only in-frame clones appear in the TCRdb table, and some are missing; sequencing was by immunoSEQ multiplex PCR. The sample holds some 100,000 clones; about 80% are singletons and the top ten take 4.1%. The sequenced material came from PBMCs. These receptors originate from a man in his forties in good health and CMV-seronegative.

The V call is TRBV7-6, the J call TRBJ1-5; 7 nucleotides align to TRBD1. The CDR3 has 14 residues. Germline-derived CDR1 and CDR2 are SGHVS and FNYEAQ. The V gene end was trimmed by 5 bases and the J gene end by 8 bases; junction bases not matched to a gene: 9. CDR3 loop: CASSPRQGPEPQHF. The CDR3 DNA is TGTGCCAGCAGCCCCCGACAGGGCCCAGAGCCCCAGCATTTT. Full variable domain (remainder filled in from reference TRBV7-6 and TRBJ1-5): GAGVSQSPRYKVTKRGQDVALRCDPISGHVSLYWYRQALGQGPEFLTYFNYEAQQDKSGLPNDRFSAERPEGSISTLTIQRTEQRDSAMYRCASSPRQGPEPQHFGDGTRLSIL.

As concerns this clone: One end of the junction does not line up with germline, which may come from a read error. Other DNA variants within this sample encode the same CDR3. V gene TRBV5-1 combines with J gene TRBJ1-6; D gene unclear. This CDR3 region has 13 residues. Looked up from germline, CDR1 is SGHRS and CDR2 is YFSETQ. The CDR3 nucleotides are TGCGCCAGCAGCCTATATTATAATTCCCCCCTCCACTTT. The encoded protein is CASSLYYNSPLHF.

This clone occurred once. The chain has TRBV5-6 and TRBJ2-5; 9 positions match TRBD1. The CDR3 has 15 residues. Germline V gene data show CDR1 as SGHDT and CDR2 as YYEEEE. The J segment lost 5 bases and the V segment lost 5 bases, leaving 10 bases of the junction unmatched. CDR3: CASRAGTGLWETQYF. The DNA of the CDR3 is TGTGCCAGCAGGGCCGGGACAGGGCTTTGGGAGACCCAGTACTTC.

This chain uses TRBV15 with TRBJ1-5; no clear D gene. CDR3 length: 18 residues. Germline assignment: CDR1 LNHNV and CDR2 YYDKDF (reference sequence). The V gene lost 1 base and the J gene lost 1 base, with 17 bases spanning the gap. The CDR3 sequence is CATSRGSLRGVSNQPQHF. The CDR3 DNA reads TGTGCCACCAGCAGAGGAAGTTTGCGGGGAGTGAGCAATCAGCCCCAGCATTTT.

In DNA form, the CDR3 reads TGTGCCATCAGCAGCCGACAGAACTATGGCTACACCTTC. Protein: CAISSRQNYGYTF. The rearrangement uses TRBV10-3 and TRBJ1-2, with TRBD1 as a possible D gene (5 bases). V shed 6 bases and J shed 2 bases, with 10 bases lying between them. Germline CDR1 is ENHRY and CDR2 is SYGVKD. The CDR3 totals 13 residues.

The chain links TRBV23-1 to TRBJ2-7; TRBD1 matches 10 bases. TRBV23-1 is given ORF status, its function remaining uncertain. Trimming cost V 6 bases and J 3 bases; bases outside gene matches: 5. The CDR3 has 14 residues. For the CDR3, the DNA is TGCGCCAGCAGGGGAGGGACAGGGGTCTACGAGCAGTACTTC. It codes for CASRGGTGVYEQYF.

The rearrangement uses TRBV2 and TRBJ1-1; TRBD1 matches 7 bases. The CDR3 extends over 13 amino acids. Germline assignment: CDR1 SNHLY and CDR2 FYNNEI. With 0 bases clipped from V and 8 bases from J, the junction kept 3 bases outside the gene matches. The CDR3 region is CASSEARGQEAFF. CDR3 nucleotide sequence: TGTGCCAGCAGTGAAGCGCGGGGACAGGAAGCTTTCTTT. Full variable domain (rest looked up from reference TRBV2 and TRBJ1-1): EPEVTQTPSHQVTQMGQEVILRCVPISNHLYFYWYRQILGQKVEFLVSFYNNEISEKSEIFDDQFSVERPDGSNFTLKIRSTKLEDSAMYFCASSEARGQEAFFGQGTRLTVV.

Comments on this clone: A read error may account for a junction end that differs from germline. V and J are TRBV7-9 and TRBJ1-2, with a tentative D call TRBD1 (5 bases). The V gene's germline CDR1 is SEHNR and CDR2 FQNEAQ (reference sequence). The CDR3 is 14 amino acids. The CDR3 sequence is CSSSLVGANYGYTF. CDR3 sequence (DNA): TGTTCCAGCAGCTTGGTAGGGGCCAACTATGGCTACACCTTC.

The rearrangement links TRBV4-1 to TRBJ2-2; 7 nucleotides match TRBD2. Per germline, CDR1 MGHRA and CDR2 YSYEKL. V dropped 2 bases and J dropped 1; count of bases not matched to a gene: 7. There are 17 residues in the CDR3. The CDR3 loop reads CASSQSTTSRNTGELFF. The CDR3 nucleotides read TGCGCCAGCAGCCAATCGACGACTAGCCGGAACACCGGGGAGCTGTTTTTT.

The V gene is TRBV6-1, the J gene TRBJ1-4; tentative D call: TRBD1 (5 bases). This CDR3 comprises 14 residues. The V end was cut by 3 bases, the J end by 11 bases, with 16 bases between. Germline lookup yields CDR1 MNHNS and CDR2 SASEGT. The CDR3: CASSERTGEEKLFF. In nucleotides, the CDR3 is TGTGCCAGCAGTGAGAGGACGGGGGAGGAGAAACTGTTTTTT.

The chain has TRBV2 and TRBJ2-5; tentative D call: TRBD2 (6 bases). The CDR3 totals 17 residues. The germline gives CDR1 SNHLY, CDR2 FYNNEI. The germline V and J ends were trimmed by 3 bases and 3 bases, with 20 bases remaining between them. The CDR3 protein is CASSDLVGLGGEETQYF. The DNA for the CDR3 is TGTGCCAGCAGTGATTTGGTTGGACTGGGAGGAGAAGAGACCCAGTACTTC.

The genes are TRBV7-2 and TRBJ2-1; 12 bases are shared with TRBD2. The CDR3 runs 16 residues. Germline V gives CDR1 SGHTA, CDR2 FQGNSA. With 8 bases clipped from V and 5 bases from J, the junction kept 10 bases outside the gene matches. The CDR3 bases are TGTGCCAGCGAGCCCGCTAGCGGGGGGGGAAACAATGAGCAGTTCTTC. Translating gives CASEPASGGGNNEQFF.

This sequence joins TRBV6-5 and TRBJ2-7; maybe TRBD2 (5 bases). V was clipped by 5 bases and J by 6 bases, with 8 bases between them. CDR1 MNHEY and CDR2 SVGAGI come from the germline V gene. The length of the CDR3 is 11 residues. The CDR3 DNA sequence: TGTGCCAGCAGTGCAGCGGCCGAGCAGTACGTC. Its translation is CASSAAAEQYV.

This chain connects TRBV2 to TRBJ2-5, with a tentative D call TRBD2 (6 bases). Germline lookup yields CDR1 SNHLY and CDR2 FYNNEI. The CDR3 has 14 residues. V was cut by 4 bases and J by 4 bases, with 13 bases left in between. CDR3 sequence: CASSVRRGGETQYF. In DNA, the CDR3 is TGTGCCAGCAGTGTACGGCGGGGAGGAGAGACCCAGTACTTC.

The CDR3: CASSANPNTEAFF. As DNA, the CDR3 is TGTGCCAGCAGCGCCAATCCGAACACTGAAGCTTTCTTT. This sequence joins TRBV9 and TRBJ1-1; D remains ambiguous. The CDR3 consists of 13 residues. V shed 3 bases and J shed 1 base, with 7 bases lying between them. Germline V gene sequence: CDR1 SGDLS, CDR2 YYNGEE. Full variable domain (outside the CDR3, taken from reference TRBV9 and TRBJ1-1): DSGVTQTPKHLITATGQRVTLRCSPRSGDLSVYWYQQSLDQGLQFLIQYYNGEERAKGNILERFSAQQFPDLHSELNLSSLELGDSALYFCASSANPNTEAFFGQGTRLTVV.

Turning to this clone: An end of the junction differs from the germline gene, which may be a read error. The genes are TRBV7-9 and TRBJ1-1; the D gene is possibly TRBD1 (6 bases). The CDR3 covers 12 residues. CDR1 and CDR2 (germline): SEHNR, FQNEAQ (reference sequence). DNA for the CDR3: TGTTCCAGCAGCTTAGGGGGAGGGATGACTTTCTTT. The encoded protein is CSSSLGGGMTFF.

Notes on this clone: One end of the junction does not line up with germline, which may come from a read error. The chain couples TRBV7-9 to TRBJ2-2; D might be TRBD1 (6 bases). The CDR3 loop spans 12 amino acids. From germline, CDR1 is SEHNR and CDR2 FQNEAQ (reference sequence). CDR3 loop: CSSKGEAGELFF. CDR3 in DNA: TGTTCCAGCAAGGGGGAAGCCGGGGAGCTGTTTTTT.

V and J are TRBV28 and TRBJ2-2; 8 bases line up with TRBD1. CDR3 length: 15 amino acids. Germline V CDR1 and CDR2: MDHEN, SYDVKM. V was clipped by 2 bases and J by 7 bases; unmatched bases: 6. The CDR3 sequence: CASSLGDRPNGELFF. The CDR3 DNA sequence: TGTGCCAGCAGTTTAGGGGACAGGCCGAACGGGGAGCTGTTTTTT.

The chain couples TRBV5-6 to TRBJ1-3, with a tentative D call TRBD1 (6 bases). The CDR3 totals 14 residues. Germline V gene sequence: CDR1 SGHDT, CDR2 YYEEEE. Trimming took off 3 bases at V and 6 bases at J, with 13 bases between the two ends. CDR3 protein: CASSSRDTPNTIYF. For the CDR3, the DNA is TGTGCCAGCAGCTCTCGGGACACCCCAAACACCATATATTTT. Full variable domain (missing parts from reference TRBV5-6 and TRBJ1-3): DAGVTQSPTHLIKTRGQQVTLRCSPKSGHDTVSWYQQALGQGPQFIFQYYEEEERQRGNFPDRFSGHQFPNYSSELNVNALLLGDSALYLCASSSRDTPNTIYFGEGSWLTVV.

V is TRBV5-1 and J is TRBJ2-7; a weak D match, TRBD1 (8 bases). From germline, CDR1 is SGHRS and CDR2 YFSETQ. V was pared by 0 bases and J by 3 bases, with 16 bases between. CDR3 length: 16 residues. The CDR3: CASSLGPTGGGYEQYF. CDR3 DNA sequence: TGCGCCAGCAGCTTGGGGCCAACAGGGGGGGGCTACGAGCAGTACTTC.

The genes are TRBV18 and TRBJ1-1; no reliable D call. Germline V gives CDR1 KGHSH, CDR2 LQKENI. Trimming stripped 3 bases from V and 1 base from J, with 9 bases between. This CDR3 comprises 14 residues. The CDR3 region is CASSPSGGNTEAFF. The CDR3 bases are TGTGCCAGCTCACCGTCTGGCGGGAACACTGAAGCTTTCTTT.

This chain links TRBV19 with TRBJ1-1; perhaps TRBD1 as D (5 bases). The V gene's germline CDR1 is LNHDA and CDR2 SQIVND (reference sequence). The CDR3 is 15 residues long. V gave up 1 base and J gave up 1 base, with 10 bases separating them. The CDR3 DNA reads TGTGCCAGTAGTATAGCAGGGCTTGGGAACACTGAAGCTTTCTTT. It yields the protein CASSIAGLGNTEAFF.

The gene calls are TRBV6-5 and TRBJ1-2; D is perhaps TRBD1 (5 bases). Germline V lookup: CDR1 MNHEY, CDR2 SVGAGI. V shed 6 bases and J shed 2 bases, with 10 bases lying between them. This CDR3 region has 13 residues. The CDR3 sequence is CASRIDRNYGYTF. CDR3 nucleotide sequence: TGTGCCAGCAGGATAGACAGAAACTATGGCTACACCTTC.

This clone has a single count. This chain uses TRBV5-1 with TRBJ1-2; D gene uncertain. Trimming cost V 3 bases and J 2 bases, with 11 bases left between them. The CDR3 covers 14 residues. Germline loops: CDR1 SGHRS, CDR2 YFSETQ. DNA for the CDR3: TGCGCCAGCAGCTCGACACCTTCAAACTATGGCTACACCTTC. Translated: CASSSTPSNYGYTF.

The rearrangement joins TRBV4-3 to TRBJ1-4, with TRBD1 as a possible D gene (6 bases). V was pared by 0 bases and J by 6 bases, with 14 bases between. The germline CDR1 and CDR2 sequences are LGHNA and YSLEER. The CDR3 contains 16 residues. The DNA of the CDR3 is TGCGCCAGCAGCCAAGATTATGGGGGCCTATATGAAAAACTGTTTTTT. It is translated as CASSQDYGGLYEKLFF.

CDR3 amino acids: CASSLWAGIAVSYEQYV. CDR3 DNA: TGTGCCAGCAGCCTCTGGGCCGGGATCGCTGTCTCCTACGAGCAGTACGTC. This chain joins TRBV5-6 and TRBJ2-7, with a possible D match to TRBD2 (5 bases). Germline CDR1 SGHDT, CDR2 YYEEEE. Trimming pared 4 bases from V and 0 bases from J, leaving 20 bases between. The CDR3 is made up of 17 amino acids.

This clone showed up just a few times. The rearrangement uses TRBV5-4 and TRBJ2-1; D perhaps matches TRBD1 (5 bases). CDR1 is SGHNT and CDR2 is YYREEE in the germline V gene (reference sequence). The ends were cut back, 3 bases at V and 15 bases at J, with 16 bases in the middle. The length of the CDR3 is 12 residues. The CDR3 DNA follows: TGTGCCAGCAGCTCTGACAGCCACCAGCTGTTCTTC. Translation: CASSSDSHQLFF. The variable domain in full, completed from reference TRBV5-4 and TRBJ2-1, reads ETGVTQSPTHLIKTRGQQVTLRCSSQSGHNTVSWYQQALGQGPQFIFQYYREEENGRGNFPPRFSGLQFPNYSSELNVNALELDDSALYLCASSSDSHQLFFGPGTRLTVL.

The chain recombines TRBV2 with TRBJ2-6; D is perhaps TRBD2 (5 bases). V shed 7 bases and J shed 4 bases, with 17 bases lying between them. CDR3 length: 16 residues. From germline, CDR1 is SNHLY and CDR2 FYNNEI. The CDR3 DNA follows: TGTGCCAGCACCCCGGGCGGGCGGTGGGGGGCCAACGTCCTGACTTTC. Protein: CASTPGGRWGANVLTF.

The V call is TRBV15, the J call TRBJ1-2; D possibly corresponds to TRBD1 (6 bases). Per germline, CDR1 LNHNV and CDR2 YYDKDF (reference sequence). V gave up 0 bases and J gave up 8 bases, with 13 bases separating them. The CDR3 runs 14 residues. The CDR3 nucleotides read TGTGCCACCAGCAGAGATCAGCAGGGGACGGGCTACACCTTC. It specifies CATSRDQQGTGYTF.

This clone was seen just once. The chain joins TRBV27 to TRBJ1-5, with D possibly TRBD1 on 6 matching bases. CDR1 and CDR2 from the germline V gene are MNHEY and SMNVEV (reference sequence). The germline V and J ends were trimmed by 5 bases and 6 bases, with 20 bases remaining between them. The CDR3 is made up of 16 amino acids. In DNA, the CDR3 is TGTGCCAGCAGTCCGCAGACAGGCACCGCTGGTCAGCCCCAGCATTTT. It specifies CASSPQTGTAGQPQHF.

The V gene is TRBV7-8, the J gene TRBJ2-5; 9 nucleotides match TRBD2. V lost 4 bases to trimming and J lost 3 bases; unmatched junction nucleotides: 12. This CDR3 has 17 residues. Per the germline V gene, CDR1 is SGHVS and CDR2 is FQNEAQ. DNA for the CDR3: TGTGCCAGCAGCTGGGGAGGGGTAGCGGGGGTCAAAGAGACCCAGTACTTC. Translating gives CASSWGGVAGVKETQYF.

This chain uses TRBV2 with TRBJ2-7; 7 nucleotides match TRBD1. The germline V gene encodes CDR1 SNHLY and CDR2 FYNNEI. V was pared by 2 bases and J by 2 bases, with 6 bases of the junction left unmatched. The CDR3 has 15 amino acids. The CDR3 region is CASSEKGGQAYEQYF. The CDR3, as DNA: TGTGCCAGCAGTGAAAAAGGAGGACAGGCCTACGAGCAGTACTTC.